These T cell receptor beta chains were read from a single sample in a study of blood T cells in healthy people across ages. TCRdb called the 5' RACE reads again in MiXCR, with one record for every CDR3 protein. This table holds about 1.4 million distinct CDR3 sequences, 59% found once. Material: blood. The receptors were gathered from a man between 18 and 29 years old in good health. CDR3s include the opening cysteine and the closing phenylalanine or tryptophan. The D gene is left open where the match is weak. Size tells how often a clone was seen (once, few, many) or the class of an expanded clone, and some rows leave it out.

abundance: .; j_gene: TRBJ2-7; v_gene: TRBV20-1; d_gene: TRBD2; CDR3nt: TGCAGTGCCGACCAGCGGGGGGACTCCTACGAGCAGTACTTC; CDR3aa: CSADQRGDSYEQYF
abundance: .; j_gene: TRBJ2-7; v_gene: TRBV13; d_gene: .; CDR3nt: TGTGCCAGCAGCTTAGGACGGGGGGCGGAGGAGCAGTACTTC; CDR3aa: CASSLGRGAEEQYF
abundance: few; j_gene: TRBJ2-7; v_gene: TRBV20-1; d_gene: .; CDR3nt: TGCAGTGTAAGGGAACGGAACTACGAGCAGTACTTC; CDR3aa: CSVRERNYEQYF
abundance: .; j_gene: TRBJ2-5; v_gene: TRBV11-2; d_gene: .; CDR3nt: TGTGCCAGCAGCTTAGTGGCCCAGGGTAGGGAGACCCAGTACTTC; CDR3aa: CASSLVAQGRETQYF
abundance: .; j_gene: TRBJ1-2; v_gene: TRBV11-1; d_gene: .; CDR3nt: TGTGCCAGCAGCCCCCCCGGGAACTATGGCTACACCTTC; CDR3aa: CASSPPGNYGYTF
abundance: few; j_gene: TRBJ1-4; v_gene: TRBV2; d_gene: .; CDR3nt: TGTGCCAGCACTGGGGCTAATGAAAAACTGTTTTTT; CDR3aa: CASTGANEKLFF
abundance: .; j_gene: TRBJ2-1; v_gene: TRBV27; d_gene: TRBD2; CDR3nt: TGTGCCAGCAAAACCGGGACTAGCTTTGAGCAGTTCTTC; CDR3aa: CASKTGTSFEQFF
abundance: .; j_gene: TRBJ2-7; v_gene: TRBV7-2; d_gene: .; CDR3nt: TGTGCCAGCAGCTTAGTTCCCTCGGACGAGCAGTACTTC; CDR3aa: CASSLVPSDEQYF
abundance: .; j_gene: TRBJ2-7; v_gene: TRBV7-2; d_gene: .; CDR3nt: TGTGCCAGCAGCCTATCCTCAGGGCTAATTCAGTACTTC; CDR3aa: CASSLSSGLIQYF
abundance: few; j_gene: TRBJ2-7; v_gene: TRBV7-9; d_gene: .; CDR3nt: TGTGCCAGCTGTCCAGGAGATTCCTACGAGCAGTACTTC; CDR3aa: CASCPGDSYEQYF
abundance: .; j_gene: TRBJ2-5; v_gene: TRBV2; d_gene: .; CDR3nt: TGTGCCAGCAGTGCAGCTTCTTTGTACCAAGAGACCCAGTACTTC; CDR3aa: CASSAASLYQETQYF
abundance: .; j_gene: TRBJ2-7; v_gene: TRBV4-1; d_gene: .; CDR3nt: TGCGCCAGCAGCCCCTTTCGGGGCGGGGATAACTACGAGCAGTACTTC; CDR3aa: CASSPFRGGDNYEQYF
abundance: once; j_gene: TRBJ2-1; v_gene: TRBV20-1; d_gene: .; CDR3nt: TGCAGTGCTAGAGTTATCGGACAGCCTTACAATGAGCAGTTCTTC; CDR3aa: CSARVIGQPYNEQFF
abundance: few; j_gene: TRBJ2-7; v_gene: TRBV29-1; d_gene: TRBD1; CDR3nt: TGCAGCGTTGTCGAGACAGGGGGCGCTGAGCAGTACTTC; CDR3aa: CSVVETGGAEQYF
abundance: .; j_gene: TRBJ1-1; v_gene: TRBV20-1; d_gene: .; CDR3nt: TGCAGTGCTATGCAACAGGCGGAAACTGAAGCTTTCTTT; CDR3aa: CSAMQQAETEAFF
abundance: .; j_gene: TRBJ2-2; v_gene: TRBV20-1; d_gene: TRBD2; CDR3nt: TGCAGTGCTAGAGATCGGTCTAGCGGAAACACCGGGGAGCTGTTTTTT; CDR3aa: CSARDRSSGNTGELFF
abundance: .; j_gene: TRBJ1-2; v_gene: TRBV6-5; d_gene: .; CDR3nt: TGTGCCAGCAGTCCCGAGCCAGGACAGACCCATGGCTACACCTTC; CDR3aa: CASSPEPGQTHGYTF
abundance: .; j_gene: TRBJ2-5; v_gene: TRBV7-8; d_gene: TRBD1; CDR3nt: TGTGCCAGCAGCCGAGGGGGCGCGACCGGAGAGACCCAGTACTTC; CDR3aa: CASSRGGATGETQYF
abundance: .; j_gene: TRBJ1-2; v_gene: TRBV19; d_gene: .; CDR3nt: TGTGCCAGTAGTCGGGGTGAAGGCTACACCTTC; CDR3aa: CASSRGEGYTF
abundance: .; j_gene: TRBJ1-5; v_gene: TRBV4-3; d_gene: TRBD1; CDR3nt: TGCGCCAGCAGCCAAGAGTGGGGACAGGGCACTAATCAGCCCCAGCATTTT; CDR3aa: CASSQEWGQGTNQPQHF
abundance: .; j_gene: TRBJ1-2; v_gene: TRBV4-1; d_gene: .; CDR3nt: TGCGCCAGCAGCCAAGACGGCCGGAGCGTGGGCTACACCTTC; CDR3aa: CASSQDGRSVGYTF
abundance: .; j_gene: TRBJ1-2; v_gene: TRBV20-1; d_gene: .; CDR3nt: TGCAGTGCTAGAGAAAGCAGGAATAACTATGGCTACACCTTC; CDR3aa: CSARESRNNYGYTF
abundance: .; j_gene: TRBJ2-3; v_gene: TRBV4-2; d_gene: .; CDR3nt: TGTGCCAGCAGCCAGACAGCAACTGTCACAGATACGCAGTATTTT; CDR3aa: CASSQTATVTDTQYF
abundance: .; j_gene: TRBJ2-7; v_gene: TRBV20-1; d_gene: TRBD2; CDR3nt: TGCAGTGCAGGGACTAGCGTTTACGAGCAGTACTTC; CDR3aa: CSAGTSVYEQYF
abundance: .; j_gene: TRBJ2-1; v_gene: TRBV20-1; d_gene: TRBD2; CDR3nt: TGCAGTGCTAGGACTAGCGGGGGATACTCCTACAATGAGCAGTTCTTC; CDR3aa: CSARTSGGYSYNEQFF
abundance: .; j_gene: TRBJ2-1; v_gene: TRBV7-2; d_gene: .; CDR3nt: TGTGCCAGCAGCTTAGAATACAGGGTCAAGAATGAGCAGTTCTTC; CDR3aa: CASSLEYRVKNEQFF
abundance: few; j_gene: TRBJ2-3; v_gene: TRBV12-3/TRBV12-4; d_gene: .; CDR3nt: TGTGCCAGCACCACAGGGGATACGCAGTATTTT; CDR3aa: CASTTGDTQYF
abundance: .; j_gene: TRBJ2-7; v_gene: TRBV4-1; d_gene: TRBD2; CDR3nt: TGCGCCAGCAGCCAATCAGCGGGGATCTACGAGCAGTACTTC; CDR3aa: CASSQSAGIYEQYF
abundance: .; j_gene: TRBJ1-1; v_gene: TRBV9; d_gene: .; CDR3nt: TGTGCCAGCAGCGTAGAGCTGGGCAAAGCTTTCTTT; CDR3aa: CASSVELGKAFF
abundance: .; j_gene: TRBJ1-1; v_gene: TRBV9; d_gene: .; CDR3nt: TGTGCCAGCAGTCTATCGACGACTGGGAAAGCTTTCTTT; CDR3aa: CASSLSTTGKAFF